These 9 T cell receptor beta chains share one sample of origin, sequenced in a study of molecular identifiers for immune sequencing clone quantification (dated by TCRdb to the late 2010s). The library relied on PCR. TCRdb names Illumina HiSeq 4000 as the instrument used. TCRdb reworked the public reads: Q25 trimming with fastp, MiXCR clone assembly, productive beta chains retained. Under each unique CDR3 protein, matching rows form one entry showing the most common genes and DNA. Present in this sample are around 460,000 distinct CDR3 sequences, around a fifth of which were seen just once. The ten biggest clones cover about 0.78% of the sample. The specimen sequenced was naive CD8+ T cells from blood, with Jurkat cell RNA spiked in. The cell subset or site label on this specimen signifies: FACS-sorted CD8+CD4-CCR7+CD45RA+ naive T cells. These receptors were obtained from a human donor in good health. Some libraries in this study had Jurkat cell RNA spiked in.

V usage is TRBV4-3 and J usage is TRBJ1-1; 7 bases agree with TRBD1. V was clipped by 1 base and J by 2 bases; unmatched bases: 13. The CDR3 loop spans 18 amino acids. Germline CDR1 and CDR2: LGHNA and YSLEER. This chain's CDR3 is CASSQVRQGLASNTEAFF. The CDR3, as DNA: TGCGCCAGCAGCCAAGTCCGACAGGGACTCGCTTCAAACACTGAAGCTTTCTTT.

In its sample, this clonotype was seen many times. The chain couples TRBV20-1 to TRBJ2-7, with TRBD2 matching over 9 bases. Losses at the gene ends were 2 bases for V and 3 bases for J; bases not matched to a gene: 8. Germline V gives CDR1 DFQATT, CDR2 SNEGSKA (reference sequence). The CDR3 length is 15 residues. CDR3 sequence (DNA): TGCAGTGCTAGAACCATAGCGGGAGAGGGCTACGAGCAGTACTTC. Translated: CSARTIAGEGYEQYF.

The chain employs TRBV10-1 and TRBJ2-5; tentatively, D is TRBD2 (5 bases). Germline V CDR1 and CDR2: WNHNN, SYGVQD (reference sequence). Trimming took 3 bases from V and 4 from J, leaving 12 bases between them. The CDR3 runs 14 residues. CDR3 region: CASSDPAEVETQYF. CDR3 bases: TGCGCCAGCAGTGACCCAGCGGAGGTAGAGACCCAGTACTTC.

At least ten counts were recorded for this clonotype. The chain employs TRBV3-1 and TRBJ1-1; the D gene is possibly TRBD1 (5 bases). Per the germline V gene, CDR1 is LGHDT and CDR2 is YNNKEL (reference sequence). The germline V and J ends were trimmed by 6 bases and 10 bases, with 12 bases remaining between them. This CDR3 comprises 11 residues. The DNA for the CDR3 is TGTGCCAGCAGGTACGGGACCAGAGCTTTCTTT. It translates to CASRYGTRAFF.

This clonotype turned up a few times. V and J are TRBV7-9 and TRBJ2-7; TRBD2 matches 8 bases. Per germline, CDR1 SEHNR and CDR2 FQNEAQ (reference sequence). V lost 4 bases to trimming and J lost 2 bases; unmatched junction nucleotides: 7. This CDR3 comprises 15 residues. This CDR3 reads CASSSISGTTYEQYF. In DNA, the CDR3 is TGTGCCAGCAGCTCTATTAGCGGGACAACCTACGAGCAGTACTTC. Drawing the rest from reference TRBV7-9 and TRBJ2-7, the complete variable domain is DTGVSQNPRHKITKRGQNVTFRCDPISEHNRLYWYRQTLGQGPEFLTYFQNEAQLEKSRLLSDRFSAERPKGSFSTLEIQRTEQGDSAMYLCASSSISGTTYEQYFGPGTRLTVT.

For this clonotype: Germline and junction disagree at one end, which may indicate a read error. The rearrangement links TRBV14 to TRBJ2-2; unclear D gene. The CDR3 contains 17 residues. Germline values: CDR1 SGHDN, CDR2 FVKESK. The CDR3 region has the DNA TGTGCCAGCAGACAAGTAGGGCGGACGGATAACACCGGGGAGCTGTTTTTT. This sequence encodes CASRQVGRTDNTGELFF.

This clonotype was counted a few times. This chain connects TRBV6-5 to TRBJ2-5, with 7 bases aligning to TRBD2. The CDR3 loop spans 15 amino acids. Trimming removed 5 bases from V and 0 bases from J; junction bases left unmatched: 6. The germline V gene has CDR1 MNHEY and CDR2 SVGAGI. In DNA form, the CDR3 reads TGTGCCAGCAGTACTACCGGGACTAACCAAGAGACCCAGTACTTC. Translation gives CASSTTGTNQETQYF.

This clonotype occurred many times. This chain links TRBV5-4 with TRBJ1-1; D uncertain. The CDR3 loop spans 14 amino acids. The ends were cut back, 3 bases at V and 4 bases at J, with 13 bases in the middle. In germline, CDR1 is SGHNT, CDR2 YYREEE (reference sequence). The CDR3, as DNA: TGTGCCAGCAGCTGGCCTGATACGGCCACTGAAGCTTTCTTT. Protein: CASSWPDTATEAFF.

This clonotype has a handful of counts. The V gene is TRBV9, the J gene TRBJ2-3; 7 bases map to TRBD2. Germline trimming cut 3 bases from V and 3 bases from J; bases unmatched to any gene: 16. This CDR3 region has 18 residues. The germline gives CDR1 SGDLS, CDR2 YYNGEE. This CDR3 reads CASSAAGVNLLGTDTQYF. Written as DNA, the CDR3 is TGTGCCAGCAGCGCTGCGGGGGTAAACCTCCTCGGGACAGATACGCAGTATTTT.